This T cell receptor beta chain was profiled in a study of cytomegalovirus exposure and HLA in healthy donors. Study results and limitations: In a later analysis, V- and J-gene trimming of beta chains associated with a DCLRE1C missense variant, replicated independently.

60 Vbeta and 13 Jbeta primers were used in PCR. Under the authors' procedure: A follow-up analysis tallied about 80 million unique TCR beta chains, roughly 11 million shared. The table came from immunoSEQ multiplex PCR; TCRdb's copy has only in-frame clones and leaves some out. The V and J calls and the clone size are those of that table, but D and trimming were determined from the DNA. This repertoire shows 100,000 to 150,000 clones, 70% to 85% found once; its top ten account for 1.2%. This CDR3 is built from 14 residues. Germline assignment: CDR1 GTSNPN and CDR2 SVGIG (reference sequence). V shed 2 bases, J shed 7 bases, and the junction held 9 bases outside the gene matches. About this clone: Its antigen is as yet unknown.

The chain is built from TRBV30 and TRBJ2-7; 9 nucleotides match TRBD2. This TCR was sampled from a boy between 10 and 17 years old in good health and CMV-seronegative. Sequencing was performed on PBMCs. The CDR3 DNA sequence: TGTGCCTGGAGTAGAACGGTAGCGGGAGTTGAGCAGTACTTC. Its protein is CAWSRTVAGVEQYF.